The 2 T cell receptor beta chains below were found in one sample sequenced in a study of OX40 agonist ivuxolimab in advanced cancers. Sequencing was performed with immunoSEQ multiplex PCR; in TCRdb, only in-frame clones are kept and a portion is missing. Of 80,000 to 100,000 clones detected, roughly nine tenths appear once; the ten largest clones hold 5.5%. The sample consisted of CD4+ or CD8+ T cells sorted from blood, taken in a trial of the OX40 agonist ivuxolimab. The receptors stem from an adult with an advanced solid tumor such as melanoma, head and neck, liver or kidney cancer.

This clone was found once. The genes are TRBV10-3 and TRBJ2-5; TRBD1 agrees at 7 bases. V shed 6 bases and J 2 bases; nucleotides not matched to a gene: 3. This CDR3 is built from 13 residues. From germline, CDR1 is ENHRY and CDR2 SYGVKD. The CDR3 nucleotides read TGTGCCATCAGGAGACAGGGACAAGAGACCCAGTACTTC. This gives the protein CAIRRQGQETQYF.

The V gene is TRBV7-8, the J gene TRBJ2-1, with D possibly matching TRBD2 (5 bases). Germline CDR1 SGHVS, CDR2 FQNEAQ. The CDR3 length is 15 residues. Trimming removed 3 bases at V and 7 bases at J, with 16 bases between. The CDR3 DNA follows: TGTGCCAGCAGCTTCGGACTTACCAAAAGTAATGAGCAGTTCTTC. Translated: CASSFGLTKSNEQFF.